This is a list of T cell receptor beta chains from one sample in a study of kidney transplant recipient with SARS-CoV-2 infection. TCRdb independently ran MiXCR on the reads; one entry per CDR3 protein. The sample has 200,000 to 300,000 distinct CDR3 sequences, around 26% seen once; the top ten hold around 7.8%. Source: a blood sample, taken at baseline and on roughly day 120 from a kidney transplant recipient. These receptors were collected from a young adult male patient who had COVID-19 and was a kidney transplant recipient. Some T cells may be transferred from the graft donor. Each CDR3 is given with its conserved first and last residue. A D gene is named only where the DNA matches it firmly. Clone size is not always given. Where it is, it says once, few, many or a class for expanded clones.

>TRBV25-1|TRBJ1-2|NA|NA
TGTGCCAGCAGTATTCCAGGAGAACTGGGAAAGACCTATGGCTACACCTTC
CASSIPGELGKTYGYTF
>TRBV3-1|TRBJ1-1|NA|many
TGTGCCAGCAGCGTGTGTTTTCCCATTTCAATTCGCACTGAAGCTTTCTTT
CASSVCFPISIRTEAFF
>TRBV28|TRBJ1-5|NA|many
TGTGCCAGCAGTTTGACCGCGGACGGCAATCAGCCCCAGCATTTT
CASSLTADGNQPQHF
>TRBV21-1|TRBJ2-7|NA|many
TGTGCCAGCAACTTAACCCGTCTCGGCAGGGCCCACGAGCAGTACTTC
CASNLTRLGRAHEQYF
>TRBV6-2/TRBV6-3|TRBJ1-2|NA|NA
TGTGCCAGCAGTATTGTCCAGTGGTGCCGAAAGACCTATGGCTACACCTTC
CASSIVQWCRKTYGYTF
>TRBV2|TRBJ2-7|NA|NA
TGTGCCAGCACCGATCCAGGGTATGTTGGACGGGGGGCACTAGAGCAGTACTTC
CASTDPGYVGRGALEQYF
>TRBV10-2|TRBJ1-2|NA|many
TGTGCCAGCAGCCTGAGGGTAACAAGCAGAAAGACCTATGGCTACACCTTC
CASSLRVTSRKTYGYTF
>TRBV11-1|TRBJ1-5|TRBD1|many
TGTGCCAGCAGCAAAGACAGGGGCGCTAATCAGCCCCAGCATTTT
CASSKDRGANQPQHF
>TRBV4-3|TRBJ1-2|NA|many
TGCGCCAGCAGCCTGTCGATAGGACGTCGAAAGACCTATGGCTACACCTTC
CASSLSIGRRKTYGYTF
>TRBV7-9|TRBJ1-1|TRBD1|many
TGTGCCAGCAGGGCAAAGGACAGGCTGAACACTGAAGCTTTCTTT
CASRAKDRLNTEAFF
>TRBV3-1|TRBJ2-7|NA|many
TGTGCCAGCAGCCAAGATACAGGACTATACGAGCAGTACTTC
CASSQDTGLYEQYF
>TRBV7-3|TRBJ2-1|NA|NA
TGTGCCAGCAGCTCGACTGCCCACAATGAGCAGCCCTTC
CASSSTAHNEQPF
>TRBV20-1|TRBJ2-3|NA|NA
TGCAGTGCCTACAGACCCACAGGTACGCAGTATTTT
CSAYRPTGTQYF
>TRBV6-5|TRBJ2-6|TRBD1|many
TGTGCCAGCAGTGGTGACAGGGACTCTGGGGCCAACGTCCTGACTTTC
CASSGDRDSGANVLTF
>TRBV4-1|TRBJ1-4|NA|many
TGCGCCAGCAGCCAAGTCGAAAGGACGAAGGTTGAAAAACTGTTTTTT
CASSQVERTKVEKLFF
>TRBV28|TRBJ2-7|NA|many
TGTGCCAGCAGTTTCGCAGGGAGCTCCTACGAGCAGTACTTC
CASSFAGSSYEQYF
>TRBV20-1|TRBJ2-3|TRBD2|NA
TGCAGTGCCGATGAGTTTGAACGGGAGGCTTTTACAGATACGCAGTATTTT
CSADEFEREAFTDTQYF
>TRBV11-3|TRBJ2-1|NA|many
TGTGCCAGCAGCCCAAGCGGCCTCTACAATGAGCAGTTCTTC
CASSPSGLYNEQFF
>TRBV3-1|TRBJ2-2|NA|NA
TGTGCCAGCAGCAGTTGGGGTCCCATTTCAGGCTTGACCGGGGAGCTGTTTTTT
CASSSWGPISGLTGELFF
>TRBV5-6|TRBJ1-2|NA|many
TGTGCCAGCCCAAGACGCAATAGTCGAAAGACCTATGGCTACACCTTC
CASPRRNSRKTYGYTF
>TRBV18|TRBJ1-3|NA|many
TGTGCCAGCTCACGCGGGGGCACAGGAAACACCATATATTTT
CASSRGGTGNTIYF
>TRBV10-1|TRBJ2-5|NA|many
TGCGCCAGCAGTGAGTCGTTCGCGGGGACCCAGTACTTC
CASSESFAGTQYF
>TRBV4-3|TRBJ1-5|NA|NA
TGCGCCAGCAGCCAAGATTGGGGGAGGGAGTACAATCGGCCCCAGCATTTT
CASSQDWGREYNRPQHF
>TRBV4-1|TRBJ2-1|NA|many
TGCGCCAGCAGCGACAGATACAATGAGCAGTTCTTC
CASSDRYNEQFF
>TRBV30|TRBJ2-1|NA|NA
TGTTCCTGGATCGAAGCCATTGCCTACAATGAGCAGTTCTTC
CSWIEAIAYNEQFF
>TRBV10-1|TRBJ1-2|NA|NA
TGCGCCAGCAGTGCACTAAGAAGATCGCGAAAGACCTATGGCTACACCTTC
CASSALRRSRKTYGYTF
>TRBV28|TRBJ2-3|NA|many
TGTGCCAGCAGTAAGGGGACGACGCAGTATTTT
CASSKGTTQYF
>TRBV5-4|TRBJ2-3|NA|few
TGTGCCAGCAGCCTGAGAATAGCGGAAAACACAGATACGCAGTATTTT
CASSLRIAENTDTQYF
>TRBV5-5|TRBJ1-2|NA|many
TGTGCCAGCAGCTTGCTCGGTGGGGTACATGGCTACACCTTC
CASSLLGGVHGYTF
>TRBV5-3|TRBJ2-3|TRBD1|NA
TGTGCCAGAAGCTGGACAGGGTCTCCCTTTAGCACAGATACGCAGTGTTTT
CARSWTGSPFSTDTQCF
>TRBV5-1|TRBJ2-3|TRBD1|many
TGCGCCAGCAGCTCACAGGGGACGGGGGATACGCAGTATTTT
CASSSQGTGDTQYF
>TRBV19|TRBJ1-2|NA|many
TGTGCCAGTAGTACAAACAGGGACGGTGGCTACACCTTC
CASSTNRDGGYTF
>TRBV30|TRBJ2-7|TRBD1|many
TGTGCCTGGAGGAAGGGGGCGCGCGAGCAGTACTTC
CAWRKGAREQYF
>TRBV19|TRBJ2-1|NA|NA
TGTGCCAGTAGTATAGTGCGGGAACTGTACAATGAGCAGTTCTTC
CASSIVRELYNEQFF
>TRBV18|TRBJ2-5|TRBD1|NA
TGTGCCAGCACGCGGACAGGGATGGGGGAGACCCAGTACTTC
CASTRTGMGETQYF
>TRBV6-6|TRBJ2-4|NA|many
TGTGCCAGCAGTTACTCGACGGCACGAGCCAAAAACATTCAGTACTTC
CASSYSTARAKNIQYF